These 16 T cell receptor beta chains were all obtained from the same sample, sequenced in a study of T-cell reconstitution after alpha-beta-depleted transplantation in children. This sample's TCRbeta library carried unique molecular identifier barcodes. TCRdb independently ran MiXCR on the PCR reads; one entry per CDR3 protein. The repertoire has about 600,000 distinct CDR3 sequences, approximately 12% of them found once; the top ten carry 2% to 2.5%. The source material was PBMCs, mostly from graft donor cells, sampled 360 days after TCRalphabeta/CD19-depleted stem cell transplant. The source of these receptors is a male patient aged 10-17 years who had a stem cell transplant for acute myeloid leukemia, so the T cells may come from the graft donor.

The CDR3 sequence is CASSFTLAVYEQYF. CDR3 sequence (DNA): TGTGCCAGCAGTTTTACCCTAGCGGTCTACGAGCAGTACTTC. The gene calls are TRBV7-2 and TRBJ2-7, with 7 positions matching TRBD2. The length of the CDR3 is 14 residues. The germline V gene encodes CDR1 SGHTA and CDR2 FQGNSA. V dropped 6 bases and J dropped 3; count of bases not matched to a gene: 8.

This clonotype was seen at least ten times. The chain recombines TRBV7-6 with TRBJ2-7, with D possibly TRBD1 on 6 matching bases. The CDR3 spans 16 residues. The germline V and J ends were trimmed by 1 base and 0 bases, with 13 bases remaining between them. Germline values: CDR1 SGHVS, CDR2 FNYEAQ. The CDR3 protein is CASSLVQQGPSYEQYF. The CDR3 nucleotides read TGTGCCAGCAGCTTAGTTCAACAGGGACCCTCCTACGAGCAGTACTTC.

This clonotype has at least ten counts. The rearrangement uses TRBV2 and TRBJ2-1, with 9 bases that match TRBD2. The J segment lost 8 bases and the V segment lost 5 bases, leaving 10 bases of the junction unmatched. CDR3 length equals 15 residues. In germline, CDR1 is SNHLY, CDR2 FYNNEI. The CDR3 nucleotides read TGTGCCAGCAGTCCCCTAGCGGGGCCGGGGGATGAGCAGTTCTTC. Its translation is CASSPLAGPGDEQFF.

This clonotype was found many times. The J gene is TRBJ2-7, the V gene TRBV12-3 or TRBV12-4; the D is unclear. V lost 3 bases and J 2 bases, leaving 14 bases between the germline ends. The CDR3 is 15 amino acids. CDR3 bases: TGTGCCAGCAGTTTGGCCCGCCCTTACCCCTACGAGCAGTACTTC. Its translation is CASSLARPYPYEQYF.

This clonotype was detected ten times or more. V usage is TRBV14 and J usage is TRBJ2-2; no firm D call. Germline-derived CDR1 and CDR2 are SGHDN and FVKESK. With 0 bases removed from V and 9 bases from J, the gap between germline ends came to 8 bases. The CDR3 spans 13 residues. The CDR3 reads CASSQDRIRELFF. The CDR3 DNA reads TGTGCCAGCAGCCAAGATCGGATCAGGGAGCTGTTTTTT. The variable domain in full, completed from reference TRBV14 and TRBJ2-2, reads EAGVTQFPSHSVIEKGQTVTLRCDPISGHDNLYWYRRVMGKEIKFLLHFVKESKQDESGMPNNRFLAERTGGTYSTLKVQPAELEDSGVYFCASSQDRIRELFFGEGSRLTVL.

This clonotype was seen a handful of times. The rearrangement links TRBV12-3 or TRBV12-4 to TRBJ2-7; the D gene could be TRBD1 or TRBD2 (5 bases each). The CDR3 covers 12 residues. Trimming pared 5 bases from V and 6 bases from J, leaving 11 bases between. The CDR3 spells CASSQGRFEQYF. The CDR3 nucleotides are TGTGCCAGCAGTCAGGGACGCTTCGAGCAGTACTTC.

This clonotype was counted at least ten times. The rearrangement joins TRBV9 to TRBJ1-1; possibly TRBD1 for D (5 bases). V lost 0 bases, J lost 0 bases, and 6 bases lay in between. There are 14 residues in the CDR3. CDR1 and CDR2 (germline): SGDLS, YYNGEE. This chain's CDR3 is CASSVGQMNTEAFF. In nucleotides, the CDR3 is TGTGCCAGCAGCGTAGGACAGATGAACACTGAAGCTTTCTTT.

This clonotype was seen many times. The genes are TRBV29-1 and TRBJ2-3; 12 positions agree with TRBD2. This CDR3 has 17 amino acids. J gave up 6 bases and V 4 bases, and 14 bases lay outside the gene matches. CDR1 and CDR2 (germline): SQVTM, ANQGSEA. CDR3 nucleotide sequence: TGCAGCGTTGGGGCTCTAGCGGGAGGGCCATATCCCGATACGCAGTATTTT. Translated, it gives CSVGALAGGPYPDTQYF.

In its sample, this clonotype was seen a few times. V and J are TRBV5-1 and TRBJ2-2; 7 nucleotides agree with TRBD1. This CDR3 spans 16 amino acids. Germline V gives CDR1 SGHRS, CDR2 YFSETQ. The junction had 8 bases not matched to a gene; V was cut back by 1 base and J by 5 bases. The CDR3, as DNA: TGCGCCAGCAGCTTGTCGGGACAGCCTATTACCGGGGAGCTGTTTTTT. Translated: CASSLSGQPITGELFF.

The gene calls are TRBV29-1 and TRBJ1-1; D is uncertain. V was clipped by 2 bases and J by 1 base, with 20 bases between them. Germline CDR1 reads SQVTM; CDR2 reads ANQGSEA. This CDR3 is 17 amino acids long. Here the CDR3 DNA reads TGCAGCGTTGAACCCAGGTGGAGCGGAGTGACGAACACTGAAGCTTTCTTT. This sequence encodes CSVEPRWSGVTNTEAFF.

V usage is TRBV12-3 or TRBV12-4 and J usage is TRBJ1-5; no clear D. The ends were cut back, 2 bases at V and 0 bases at J, with 11 bases in the middle. This CDR3 spans 16 amino acids. The CDR3 here is CASSLNPGYSNQPQHF. Written as DNA, the CDR3 is TGTGCCAGCAGTTTAAACCCCGGGTATAGCAATCAGCCCCAGCATTTT.

This clonotype was recorded at least ten times. V gene TRBV18 combines with J gene TRBJ2-1; D is possibly TRBD1 (6 bases). The germline gives CDR1 KGHSH, CDR2 LQKENI. There are 12 residues in the CDR3. V gave up 6 bases and J gave up 9 bases, with 12 bases separating them. CDR3 DNA: TGTGCCAGCTCGCCTAACAGGGTTGAGCAGTTCTTC. Its translation: CASSPNRVEQFF.

The rearrangement joins TRBV6-6 to TRBJ2-4, with a weak D call TRBD2 (6 bases). From germline, CDR1 is MNHNY and CDR2 SVGAGI (reference sequence). V dropped 11 bases and J dropped 2 bases, with 10 bases sitting between them. This CDR3 contains 12 residues. The CDR3 coding sequence is TGTGCCGTCGGGGGAACCAAAAACATTCAGTACTTC. The encoded protein is CAVGGTKNIQYF.

In this sample, this clonotype turned up a few times. The chain combines TRBV5-1 with TRBJ2-7; TRBD2 matches 12 bases. J was trimmed by 5 bases and V by 4 bases; bases with no gene match: 10. Germline V gene sequence: CDR1 SGHRS, CDR2 YFSETQ. The CDR3 spans 16 residues. CDR3 DNA sequence: TGCGCCAGCAGCCCTACCCGACTAGCGGGAGTAAACGAGCAGTACTTC. Translating it yields CASSPTRLAGVNEQYF.

DNA for the CDR3: TGTGCCAGCAGCTTCCCAGGGGTCGGGGGAGAGACCCAGTACTTC. Amino acids: CASSFPGVGGETQYF. The chain carries TRBV5-8 and TRBJ2-5; possibly TRBD1 or TRBD2 for D (6 bases each). CDR1 and CDR2 from the germline V gene are SGHTS and YDEGEE. CDR3 length equals 15 residues. V lost 2 bases and J lost 4, with 15 bases in between.

This clonotype was seen only a few times. This chain joins TRBV12-3 or TRBV12-4 and TRBJ2-2; no clear D gene. V lost 0 bases, J lost 7 bases, and 18 bases lay in between. The CDR3 totals 17 residues. The CDR3 nucleotides read TGTGCCAGCAGTTTAGCGATTTCTGGCCTAACTGGCGGGGAGCTGTTTTTT. This encodes CASSLAISGLTGGELFF.